This TCR beta chain was obtained from a study of blood T cell repertoires in COVID-19. For the study at large: The United States, Italy and Spain were the sources of the acute and convalescent COVID-19 samples.

As originally analysed: The assay estimated nucleated cells by amplifying reference gene primers. Here immunoSEQ multiplex PCR was the method, and the copy in TCRdb shows in-frame clones only, minus some. V and J calls and clone size are copied from that table; D and trimming were computed from the DNA. The sample includes 210,000 or so clones, about 85% of them seen just once. The CDR3 covers 13 residues. The V gene's germline CDR1 is SGDLS and CDR2 YYNGEE. V was clipped by 3 bases and J by 6 bases, with 10 bases between them. Sequencing was done on a sample of peripheral blood. The TCR comes from a woman aged 18-29 years who had recovered from COVID-19. The chain links TRBV9 to TRBJ2-1; D not certain. In DNA form, the CDR3 reads TGTGCCAGCAGCGGGAGCGCATTCAATGAGCAGTTCTTC. As protein: CASSGSAFNEQFF.